The TCR beta chain under discussion was sequenced for a study of shared clonotypes between healthy human individuals. Evenly divided among several immunoSEQ plates was the genomic DNA of each subset. Repertoires were generated with immunoSEQ multiplex PCR, while TCRdb's copy carries only in-frame clones and drops some. The sample lists about 2.3 million clones; just under 95% were seen once. CDR1 and CDR2 from the germline V gene are SGHTA and FQGTGA. This CDR3 has 15 amino acids. V shed 1 base and J shed 4 bases, with 13 bases lying between them. This receptor was taken from a man between 18 and 29 years old in good health. Some clones in this sample may be carry-over from other donors' samples. Specimen: naive CD4+ T cells from PBMCs. As for subset: CD45RA+ positively selected. The V call is TRBV7-3, the J call TRBJ1-1, with D possibly matching TRBD1 (5 bases). The CDR3 coding sequence is TGTGCCAGCAGCTTAAAATCCGGGACGATCACTGAAGCTTTCTTT. It is translated as CASSLKSGTITEAFF. Using reference TRBV7-3 and TRBJ1-1 for the parts outside the CDR3, the full variable domain is GAGVSQTPSNKVTEKGKYVELRCDPISGHTALYWYRQSLGQGPEFLIYFQGTGAADDSGLPNDRFFAVRPEGSVSTLKIQRTERGDSAVYLCASSLKSGTITEAFFGQGTRLTVV.